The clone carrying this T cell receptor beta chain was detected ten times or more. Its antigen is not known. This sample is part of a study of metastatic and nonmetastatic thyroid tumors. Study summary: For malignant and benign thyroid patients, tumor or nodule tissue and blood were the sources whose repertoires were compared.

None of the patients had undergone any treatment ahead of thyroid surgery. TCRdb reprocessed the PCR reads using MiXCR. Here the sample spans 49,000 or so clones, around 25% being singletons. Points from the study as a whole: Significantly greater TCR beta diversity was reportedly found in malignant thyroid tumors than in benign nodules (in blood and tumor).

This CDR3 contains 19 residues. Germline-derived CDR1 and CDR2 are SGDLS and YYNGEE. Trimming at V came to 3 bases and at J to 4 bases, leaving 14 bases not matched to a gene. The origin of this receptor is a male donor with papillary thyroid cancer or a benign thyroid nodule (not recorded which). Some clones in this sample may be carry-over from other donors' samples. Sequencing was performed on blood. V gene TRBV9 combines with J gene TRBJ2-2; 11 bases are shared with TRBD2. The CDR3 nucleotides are TGTGCCAGCAGCGGGGCTTGGGGCACTAGCGGGAGAGTCACCGGGGAGCTGTTTTTT. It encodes CASSGAWGTSGRVTGELFF.